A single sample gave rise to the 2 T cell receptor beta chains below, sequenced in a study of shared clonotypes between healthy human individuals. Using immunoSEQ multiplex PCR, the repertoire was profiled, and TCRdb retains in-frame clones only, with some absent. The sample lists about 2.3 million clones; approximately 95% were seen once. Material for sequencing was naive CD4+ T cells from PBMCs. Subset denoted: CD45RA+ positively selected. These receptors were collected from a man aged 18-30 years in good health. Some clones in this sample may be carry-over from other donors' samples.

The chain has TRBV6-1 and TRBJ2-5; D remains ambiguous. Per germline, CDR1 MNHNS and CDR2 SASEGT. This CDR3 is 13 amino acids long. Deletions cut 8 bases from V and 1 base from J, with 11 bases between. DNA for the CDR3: TGTGCCAGCTGCGTAAGGACCCAAGAGACCCAGTACTTC. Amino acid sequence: CASCVRTQETQYF.

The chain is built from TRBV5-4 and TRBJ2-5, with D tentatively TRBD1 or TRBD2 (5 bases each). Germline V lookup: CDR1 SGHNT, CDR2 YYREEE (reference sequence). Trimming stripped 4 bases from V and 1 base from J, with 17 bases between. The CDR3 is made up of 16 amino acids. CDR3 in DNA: TGTGCCAGCAGCCCCATGGGGACCAGGGCCCAAGAGACCCAGTACTTC. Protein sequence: CASSPMGTRAQETQYF.